The present T cell receptor beta chain was sequenced within a study of T-cell reconstitution after alpha-beta-depleted transplantation in children. This clonotype has at least ten counts. The CDR3 is 13 amino acids. The germline CDR1 and CDR2 sequences are DFQATT and SNEGSKA (reference sequence). The trim removed 4 bases at V and 3 bases at J, leaving 5 bases unmatched. Unique molecular identifiers were used in preparing the TCRbeta library. TCRdb re-analysed the PCR reads in MiXCR, keeping a single row per CDR3 protein. The sample consists of roughly 300,000 distinct CDR3 sequences, around 10% of them appearing once.

Sequencing used peripheral blood, obtained 180 days after TCRalphabeta/CD19-depleted stem cell transplant. The sequence was obtained from a male patient between 2 and 15 years old who had a stem cell transplant for chronic granulomatous disease, so the T cells may come from the graft donor. The chain combines TRBV20-1 with TRBJ2-7, with 8 bases identical to TRBD2. CDR3 amino acids: CSANSGTSYEQYF. DNA of the CDR3: TGCAGTGCTAATAGCGGGACAAGCTACGAGCAGTACTTC.